The clone carrying this TCR beta chain was seen a few times. The data originate from a study of early T cells in non-severe SARS-CoV-2 infection. TCRdb re-analysed the 5' RACE reads in MiXCR, keeping a single row per CDR3 protein. This sample has about 120,000 distinct CDR3 sequences, with roughly 13% found just once. Trimming cost V 1 base and J 2 bases; bases outside gene matches: 4. Germline V lookup: CDR1 MNHNS, CDR2 SASEGT. CDR3 length equals 16 residues. The sequence was collected from an adult who was a healthcare worker with PCR-confirmed SARS-CoV-2 infection or an uninfected control (not recorded which). Sequencing used whole blood, obtained at baseline. The V call is TRBV6-1, the J call TRBJ2-3; 9 bases match TRBD2. The CDR3, as DNA: TGTGCCAGCAGTGAAGTTGAGCGGGGGGCCACAGATACGCAGTATTTT. Protein product: CASSEVERGATDTQYF.